These T cell receptor beta chains were read from a single sample in a study of OX40 agonist ivuxolimab in advanced cancers. Some clones are missing from TCRdb's copy, which holds only in-frame ones; the method was immunoSEQ multiplex PCR. The sample shows about 93,000 clones, under 95% of them seen only once. Sequences were derived from CD4+ or CD8+ T cells sorted from blood, sampled in a trial of the OX40 agonist ivuxolimab. Source of these receptors: an adult with an advanced solid tumor such as melanoma, head and neck, liver or kidney cancer. CDR3s include the opening cysteine and the closing phenylalanine or tryptophan. D genes are given only for firm matches. Size is omitted from some rows. Given values are once, few, many or a class for expanded clones.

d_call: NA; clone_size: NA; v_call: TRBV19; j_call: TRBJ1-1; cdr3_aa: CASSFSRGGMTEAFF; cdr3_nt: TGTGCCAGTAGTTTTTCCAGGGGAGGAATGACTGAAGCTTTCTTT
d_call: TRBD1; clone_size: once; v_call: TRBV7-9; j_call: TRBJ1-4; cdr3_aa: CASSRPGTGGEKLFF; cdr3_nt: TGTGCCAGCAGCCGACCCGGGACAGGGGGCGAAAAACTGTTTTTT
d_call: NA; clone_size: NA; v_call: TRBV27; j_call: TRBJ1-3; cdr3_aa: CASGRQSSGNTIYF; cdr3_nt: TGTGCCAGCGGAAGACAGAGCTCTGGAAACACCATATATTTT
d_call: TRBD2; clone_size: few; v_call: TRBV7-3; j_call: TRBJ2-2; cdr3_aa: CASSPVAGRNTGELFF; cdr3_nt: TGTGCCAGCAGCCCCGTAGCGGGGCGGAACACCGGGGAGCTGTTTTTT
d_call: TRBD2; clone_size: NA; v_call: TRBV5-4; j_call: TRBJ2-7; cdr3_aa: CASSLDLADYEQYF; cdr3_nt: TGTGCCAGCAGCTTGGATCTAGCGGACTACGAGCAGTACTTC
d_call: NA; clone_size: NA; v_call: TRBV30; j_call: TRBJ1-6; cdr3_aa: CAWTSNSPLHF; cdr3_nt: TGTGCCTGGACAAGTAATTCACCCCTCCACTTT
d_call: TRBD2; clone_size: NA; v_call: TRBV7-6; j_call: TRBJ2-3; cdr3_aa: CASSSSGVTDTQYF; cdr3_nt: TGTGCCAGCAGCTCTAGCGGGGTCACAGATACGCAGTATTTT
d_call: TRBD2; clone_size: NA; v_call: TRBV4-2; j_call: TRBJ2-5; cdr3_aa: CASSQDGTSGGETQYF; cdr3_nt: TGTGCCAGCAGCCAAGACGGGACTAGCGGGGGGGAAACCCAGTACTTC
d_call: NA; clone_size: NA; v_call: TRBV7-9; j_call: TRBJ2-7; cdr3_aa: CASSLSSLIYEQYF; cdr3_nt: TGTGCCAGCAGCTTAAGTAGCCTGATCTACGAGCAGTACTTC
d_call: NA; clone_size: NA; v_call: TRBV6-5; j_call: TRBJ1-5; cdr3_aa: CASSPGYINQPQHF; cdr3_nt: TGTGCCAGCAGTCCGGGATACATCAATCAGCCCCAGCATTTT
d_call: TRBD1; clone_size: NA; v_call: TRBV2; j_call: TRBJ2-7; cdr3_aa: CASSRTGGTYEQYF; cdr3_nt: TGTGCCAGCAGTCGGACAGGGGGGACCTACGAGCAGTACTTC
d_call: TRBD1; clone_size: NA; v_call: TRBV9; j_call: TRBJ1-3; cdr3_aa: CASSVADRGVTGNTIYF; cdr3_nt: TGTGCCAGCAGCGTAGCCGACAGGGGGGTAACCGGAAACACCATATATTTT
d_call: NA; clone_size: NA; v_call: TRBV7-9; j_call: TRBJ2-7; cdr3_aa: CASSLGILYEQYF; cdr3_nt: TGTGCCAGCAGCTTGGGGATCCTTTACGAGCAGTACTTC
d_call: NA; clone_size: many; v_call: TRBV11-3; j_call: TRBJ2-7; cdr3_aa: CASSGASKYEQYF; cdr3_nt: TGTGCCAGCAGTGGGGCCTCCAAGTACGAGCAGTACTTC
d_call: TRBD1; clone_size: NA; v_call: TRBV2; j_call: TRBJ1-5; cdr3_aa: CASSEQGGQPQHF; cdr3_nt: TGTGCCAGCAGTGAACAGGGGGGTCAGCCCCAGCATTTT
d_call: NA; clone_size: NA; v_call: TRBV6-1; j_call: TRBJ2-1; cdr3_aa: CASSEAGGASYNEQFF; cdr3_nt: TGTGCCAGCAGTGAAGCGGGTGGAGCGTCCTACAATGAGCAGTTCTTC
d_call: TRBD2; clone_size: NA; v_call: TRBV6-5; j_call: TRBJ2-2; cdr3_aa: CASSRGLASTGELFF; cdr3_nt: TGTGCCAGCAGTAGGGGACTAGCGAGCACCGGGGAGCTGTTTTTT
d_call: TRBD1; clone_size: NA; v_call: TRBV2; j_call: TRBJ2-7; cdr3_aa: CASSFIGGLHEQYF; cdr3_nt: TGTGCCAGCAGCTTTATAGGGGGCCTCCACGAGCAGTACTTC
d_call: TRBD1; clone_size: once; v_call: TRBV7-9; j_call: TRBJ2-7; cdr3_aa: CASSPGTGGYEQYF; cdr3_nt: TGTGCCAGCAGCCCCGGGACAGGGGGCTACGAGCAGTACTTC
d_call: NA; clone_size: few; v_call: TRBV19; j_call: TRBJ2-5; cdr3_aa: CASSIGGGSRETQYF; cdr3_nt: TGTGCCAGTAGTATCGGCGGGGGCTCGAGGGAGACCCAGTACTTC
d_call: NA; clone_size: NA; v_call: TRBV5-1; j_call: TRBJ2-3; cdr3_aa: CASSNTGSSTDTQYF; cdr3_nt: TGCGCCAGCAGTAATACAGGGTCTAGCACAGATACGCAGTATTTT
d_call: NA; clone_size: NA; v_call: TRBV2; j_call: TRBJ1-2; cdr3_aa: CASSDSGIYGYTF; cdr3_nt: TGTGCCAGCAGTGACTCGGGGATCTATGGCTACACCTTC